This entry features one T cell receptor beta chain sequence. This sample stems from a study of shared clonotypes between healthy human individuals. Each PCR replicate from the sorted subsets contained approximately 0.2 ug DNA, which is about 31,000 T cell genomes. TCRdb's copy holds only in-frame clones and misses some; the assay was immunoSEQ multiplex PCR. The data hold roughly 1.4 million clones, with just under 99% observed a single time. This clonotype was obtained from a man aged 25 to 40 in good health. Sequencing was carried out using naive CD4+ T cells sorted from blood. Subset of the sample: CD45RA+ positively selected.

The CDR3 region has the DNA TGTGCCAGCTCAAAAGGGACAGGGGACTTTGGCTACACCTTC. This gives the protein CASSKGTGDFGYTF. This chain uses TRBV18 with TRBJ1-2, with 10 bases aligning to TRBD1. This CDR3 is 14 amino acids long. CDR1 and CDR2 from the germline V gene are KGHSH and LQKENI. The V segment lost 5 bases and the J segment 7 bases; nucleotides outside the gene matches: 7.